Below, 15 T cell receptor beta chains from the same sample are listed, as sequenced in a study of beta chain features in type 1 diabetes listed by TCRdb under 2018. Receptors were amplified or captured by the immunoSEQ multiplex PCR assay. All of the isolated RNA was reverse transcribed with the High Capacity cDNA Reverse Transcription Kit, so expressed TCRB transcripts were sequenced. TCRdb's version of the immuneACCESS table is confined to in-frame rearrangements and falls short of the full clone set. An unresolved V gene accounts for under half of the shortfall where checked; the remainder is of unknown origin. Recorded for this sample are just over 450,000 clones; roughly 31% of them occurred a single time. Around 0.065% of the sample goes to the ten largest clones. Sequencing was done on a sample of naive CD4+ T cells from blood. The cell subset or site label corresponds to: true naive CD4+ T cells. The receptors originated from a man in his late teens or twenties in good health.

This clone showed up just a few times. The CDR3 sequence: CASSLYPQGGEYEQYF. The CDR3 DNA reads TGTGCCAGCAGTTTATACCCCCAGGGGGGTGAATACGAGCAGTACTTC. V usage is TRBV28 and J usage is TRBJ2-7; a possible D gene is TRBD1 (7 bases). The ends were cut back, 1 base at V and 4 bases at J, with 17 bases in the middle. Germline V gene data show CDR1 as MDHEN and CDR2 as SYDVKM. This CDR3 comprises 16 residues.

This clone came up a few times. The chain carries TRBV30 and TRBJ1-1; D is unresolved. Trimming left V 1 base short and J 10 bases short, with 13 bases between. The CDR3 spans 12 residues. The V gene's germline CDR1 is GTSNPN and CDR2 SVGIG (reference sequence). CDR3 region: CAWSETNSRAFF. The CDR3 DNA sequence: TGTGCCTGGAGTGAGACCAACTCTAGAGCTTTCTTT.

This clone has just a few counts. Here the CDR3 reads CASTRDVNEQFF. In nucleotides, the CDR3 is TGTGCCAGCACAAGGGACGTTAATGAGCAGTTCTTC. This rearrangement joins TRBV2 to TRBJ2-1; D may match TRBD1 or TRBD2 (5 bases each). From germline, CDR1 is SNHLY and CDR2 FYNNEI. The V end lost 7 bases, the J end lost 7 bases, and 11 bases lay between the germline ends. This CDR3 is built from 12 residues.

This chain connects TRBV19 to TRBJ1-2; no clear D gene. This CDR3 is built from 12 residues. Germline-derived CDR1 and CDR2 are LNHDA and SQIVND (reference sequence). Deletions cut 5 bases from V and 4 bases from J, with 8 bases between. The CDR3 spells CASSRGVYGYTF. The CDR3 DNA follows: TGTGCCAGTAGTCGCGGGGTCTATGGCTACACCTTC.

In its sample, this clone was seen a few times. The CDR3 DNA is TGTGCCAGCAGGGGTGGGACTGCCACAGATACGCAGTATTTT. The encoded protein is CASRGGTATDTQYF. The chain couples TRBV2 to TRBJ2-3; maybe TRBD2 (6 bases). The CDR3 contains 14 residues. The V gene lost 6 bases and the J gene lost 2 bases, with 12 bases spanning the gap. Germline assignment: CDR1 SNHLY and CDR2 FYNNEI.

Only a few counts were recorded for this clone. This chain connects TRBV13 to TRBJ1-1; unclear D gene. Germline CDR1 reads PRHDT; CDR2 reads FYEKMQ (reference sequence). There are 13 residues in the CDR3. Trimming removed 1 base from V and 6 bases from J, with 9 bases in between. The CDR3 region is CASSLDPGAEAFF. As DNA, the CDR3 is TGTGCCAGCAGCTTAGATCCCGGCGCTGAAGCTTTCTTT.

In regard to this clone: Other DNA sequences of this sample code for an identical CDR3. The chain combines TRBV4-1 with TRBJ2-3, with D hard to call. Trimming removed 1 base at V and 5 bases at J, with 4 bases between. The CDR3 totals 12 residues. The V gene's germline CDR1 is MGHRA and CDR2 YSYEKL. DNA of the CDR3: TGCGCCAGCAGCCAAGTCCTAGATACGCAGTATTTT. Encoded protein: CASSQVLDTQYF.

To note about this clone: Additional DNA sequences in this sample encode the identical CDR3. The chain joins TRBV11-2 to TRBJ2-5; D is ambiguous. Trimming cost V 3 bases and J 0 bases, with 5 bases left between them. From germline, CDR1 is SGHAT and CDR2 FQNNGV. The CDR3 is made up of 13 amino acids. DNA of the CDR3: TGTGCCAGCAGCTTTGGCAACCAAGAGACCCAGTACTTC. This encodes CASSFGNQETQYF.

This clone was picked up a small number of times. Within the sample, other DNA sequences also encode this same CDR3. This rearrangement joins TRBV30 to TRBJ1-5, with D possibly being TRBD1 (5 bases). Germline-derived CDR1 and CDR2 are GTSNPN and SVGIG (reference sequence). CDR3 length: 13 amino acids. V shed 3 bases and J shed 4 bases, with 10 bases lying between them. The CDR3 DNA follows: TGTGCCTGGAGCGGGGGGGGTAATCAGCCCCAGCATTTT. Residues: CAWSGGGNQPQHF.

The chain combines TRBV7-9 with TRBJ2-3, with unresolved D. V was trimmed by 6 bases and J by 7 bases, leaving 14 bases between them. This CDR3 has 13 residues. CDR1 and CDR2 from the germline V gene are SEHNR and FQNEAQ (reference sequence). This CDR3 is CASSQLGPNTQYF. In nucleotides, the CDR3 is TGTGCCAGCAGTCAATTAGGCCCTAATACGCAGTATTTT.

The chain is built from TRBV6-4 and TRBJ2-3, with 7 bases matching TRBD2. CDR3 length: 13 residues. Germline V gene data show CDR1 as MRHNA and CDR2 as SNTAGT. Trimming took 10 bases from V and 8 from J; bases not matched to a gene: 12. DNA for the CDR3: TGTGCCACCGGGCCCTACCCGGGAGGTACGCAGTATTTT. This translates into CATGPYPGGTQYF.

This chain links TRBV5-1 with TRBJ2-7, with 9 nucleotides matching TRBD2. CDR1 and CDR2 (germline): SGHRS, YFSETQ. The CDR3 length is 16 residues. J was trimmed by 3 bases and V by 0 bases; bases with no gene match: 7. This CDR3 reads CASSLEVAGVNYEQYF. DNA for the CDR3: TGCGCCAGCAGCTTGGAGGTAGCGGGAGTGAACTACGAGCAGTACTTC.

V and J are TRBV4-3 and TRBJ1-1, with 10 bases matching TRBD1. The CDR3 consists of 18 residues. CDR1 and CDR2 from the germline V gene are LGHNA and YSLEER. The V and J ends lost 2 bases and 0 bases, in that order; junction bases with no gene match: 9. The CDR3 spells CASSQKTGGVHLNTEAFF. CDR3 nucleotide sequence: TGCGCCAGCAGCCAAAAGACAGGGGGCGTCCATTTGAACACTGAAGCTTTCTTT.

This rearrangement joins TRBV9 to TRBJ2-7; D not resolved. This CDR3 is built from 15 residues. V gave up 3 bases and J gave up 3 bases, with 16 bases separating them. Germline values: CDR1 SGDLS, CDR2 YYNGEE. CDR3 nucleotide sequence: TGTGCCAGCAGCGAGAACCCAGTAAGCCGCTACGAGCAGTACTTC. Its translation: CASSENPVSRYEQYF.

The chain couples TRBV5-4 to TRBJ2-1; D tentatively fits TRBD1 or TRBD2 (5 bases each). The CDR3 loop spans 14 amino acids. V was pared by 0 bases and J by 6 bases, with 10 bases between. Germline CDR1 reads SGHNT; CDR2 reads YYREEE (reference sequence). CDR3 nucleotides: TGTGCCAGCAGCTTGGGGGACGCCTTCAATGAGCAGTTCTTC. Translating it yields CASSLGDAFNEQFF. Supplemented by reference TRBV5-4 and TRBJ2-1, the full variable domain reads ETGVTQSPTHLIKTRGQQVTLRCSSQSGHNTVSWYQQALGQGPQFIFQYYREEENGRGNFPPRFSGLQFPNYSSELNVNALELDDSALYLCASSLGDAFNEQFFGPGTRLTVL.